These 12 T cell receptor beta chains share one sample of origin, sequenced in a study of blood T cell repertoires in COVID-19 (dated by TCRdb to the early 2020s). The method was the immunoSEQ multiplex PCR assay. The source is immuneACCESS, and TCRdb retained only in-frame sequences with V and J called. Part of the clones is not carried over; for the studies checked, unresolved V genes explain less than half of this, and the remainder is unexplained. The sample yields around 180,000 clones; 80% to 90% were counted once. The ten largest make up less than 25% of the sample. What was sequenced was peripheral blood. The receptors shown here come from a man aged 65 to 85 with active or convalescent COVID-19.

V usage is TRBV29-1 and J usage is TRBJ1-1, with a weak D call TRBD1 (5 bases). Germline CDR1 is SQVTM and CDR2 is ANQGSEA. There are 13 residues in the CDR3. V was clipped by 4 bases and J by 4 bases, with 13 bases between them. The CDR3 nucleotides read TGCAGCGTTGTTAAGGGGATGGGCACTGAAGCTTTCTTT. Its protein product is CSVVKGMGTEAFF. Looking up the rest from reference TRBV29-1 and TRBJ1-1 gives the full variable domain: SAVISQKPSRDICQRGTSLTIQCQVDSQVTMMFWYRQQPGQSLTLIATANQGSEATYESGFVIDKFPISRPNLTFSTLTVSNMSPEDSSIYLCSVVKGMGTEAFFGQGTRLTVV.

The rearrangement uses TRBV2 and TRBJ2-3, with D unclear. Germline CDR1 is SNHLY and CDR2 is FYNNEI. This CDR3 has 12 residues. V was clipped by 7 bases and J by 3 bases, with 8 bases between them. The CDR3 loop is CASTVSTDTQYF. The DNA of the CDR3 is TGTGCCAGCACTGTTAGTACAGATACGCAGTATTTT. The complete variable domain, with remaining parts taken from reference TRBV2 and TRBJ2-3, reads EPEVTQTPSHQVTQMGQEVILRCVPISNHLYFYWYRQILGQKVEFLVSFYNNEISEKSEIFDDQFSVERPDGSNFTLKIRSTKLEDSAMYFCASTVSTDTQYFGPGTRLTVL.

This clone has only one observation. The V and J genes are TRBV7-9 and TRBJ1-4; TRBD1 matches 10 bases. CDR3 length: 15 amino acids. V lost 10 bases, J lost 0 bases, and 5 bases stayed unmatched. CDR1 and CDR2 (germline): SEHNR, FQNEAQ (reference sequence). The CDR3 coding sequence is TGTGCCACCGTTGGACAGGGGGCAACTAATGAAAAACTGTTTTTT. Encoded protein: CATVGQGATNEKLFF.

The chain has TRBV30 and TRBJ1-3; tentative D call: TRBD1 (5 bases). The CDR3 runs 14 residues. V was shortened by 3 bases and J by 2 bases, with 11 bases between the two germline ends. Germline assignment: CDR1 GTSNPN and CDR2 SVGIG (reference sequence). The CDR3 DNA reads as TGTGCCTGGAGAAGGGGCTTTACTGGAAACACCATATATTTT. Translation: CAWRRGFTGNTIYF.

The rearrangement uses TRBV11-3 and TRBJ1-1, with a weak D call TRBD1 (5 bases). CDR3 size: 14 residues. Looked up from germline, CDR1 is SGHNT and CDR2 is YENEEA. V was cut by 3 bases and J by 1 base, with 9 bases left in between. CDR3 amino acids: CASSFGHPNTEAFF. CDR3 DNA sequence: TGTGCCAGCAGCTTCGGACACCCGAACACTGAAGCTTTCTTT.

The chain employs TRBV6-1 and TRBJ1-2; 7 nucleotides line up with TRBD1. V gave up 1 base and J gave up 4 bases; unmatched junction bases: 6. CDR1 and CDR2 from the germline V gene are MNHNS and SASEGT. The CDR3 is made up of 15 amino acids. CDR3 nucleotide sequence: TGTGCCAGCAGTGAAGACCAGGGGGGAACCTATGGCTACACCTTC. Translated: CASSEDQGGTYGYTF.

The CDR3 DNA reads TGTGCCAGCATGGGCAGAACTAATCAGCCCCAGCATTTT. The encoded protein is CASMGRTNQPQHF. The rearrangement joins TRBV28 to TRBJ1-5; D unclear. The CDR3 length is 13 residues. Germline lookup yields CDR1 MDHEN and CDR2 SYDVKM. The V and J ends lost 7 bases and 4 bases respectively, with 11 bases between them. Combining the CDR3 with reference TRBV28 and TRBJ1-5 gives the whole variable domain DVKVTQSSRYLVKRTGEKVFLECVQDMDHENMFWYRQDPGLGLRLIYFSYDVKMKEKGDIPEGYSVSREKKERFSLILESASTNQTSMYLCASMGRTNQPQHFGDGTRLSIL.

The rearrangement uses TRBV15 and TRBJ1-2, with D perhaps TRBD1 (6 bases). CDR1 and CDR2 from the germline V gene are LNHNV and YYDKDF (reference sequence). The ends were cut back, 3 bases at V and 4 bases at J, with 12 bases in the middle. CDR3 size: 14 residues. This chain's CDR3 is CATSRRGGRYGYTF. In DNA, the CDR3 is TGTGCCACCAGCAGGAGGGGGGGGCGCTATGGCTACACCTTC. The full variable domain, with the rest looked up from reference TRBV15 and TRBJ1-2, is DAMVIQNPRYQVTQFGKPVTLSCSQTLNHNVMYWYQQKSSQAPKLLFHYYDKDFNNEADTPDNFQSRRPNTSFCFLDIRSPGLGDTAMYLCATSRRGGRYGYTFGSGTRLTVV.

J is TRBJ2-1 and V is TRBV28, with D maybe TRBD2 (6 bases). The CDR3 spans 13 residues. The germline gives CDR1 MDHEN, CDR2 SYDVKM. V dropped 6 bases and J dropped 3 bases, with 9 bases sitting between them. CDR3 DNA sequence: TGTGCCAGCAGGCCGGGAGTCTACAATGAGCAGTTCTTC. Encoded protein: CASRPGVYNEQFF.

This clone showed up just once. At the DNA level, this CDR3 is encoded by other sequences in the same sample as well. The chain combines TRBV5-1 with TRBJ1-2, with 7 bases that match TRBD1. Germline CDR1 is SGHRS and CDR2 is YFSETQ. CDR3 length equals 12 residues. The trim removed 2 bases at V and 7 bases at J, leaving 2 bases unmatched. CDR3 bases: TGCGCCAGCAGCTTTAGGGACAGTGGCTACACCTTC. Its translation: CASSFRDSGYTF.

Comment on this clone: Other nucleotide sequences from this sample produce the same CDR3. The DNA of the CDR3 is TGTGCCAGCAGACGACAGGGGCTGAACACCGGGGAGCTGTTTTTT. Translated, it gives CASRRQGLNTGELFF. The V and J genes are TRBV6-5 and TRBJ2-2; 8 nucleotides line up with TRBD1. Germline loops: CDR1 MNHEY, CDR2 SVGAGI. The CDR3 length is 15 residues. Germline trimming cut 6 bases from V and 1 base from J; bases unmatched to any gene: 4.

This clone was detected only once. CDR3 amino acids: CAWSGGLSIDNEQFF. The CDR3 DNA sequence: TGTGCCTGGAGTGGAGGACTATCCATCGACAATGAGCAGTTCTTC. V gene TRBV30 combines with J gene TRBJ2-1; TRBD2 might be the D (6 bases). Germline loops: CDR1 GTSNPN, CDR2 SVGIG (reference sequence). This CDR3 region has 15 residues. V shed 1 base and J shed 5 bases, with 15 bases lying between them.